This record looks at one T cell receptor beta chain sequence and its context. Its antigen is still unknown. The data were obtained in a study of CD8 T cells in Susac syndrome. Study conclusions and caveats: It was acknowledged in the study that the number of individuals who were included in its TCR sequencing and HLA analysis was relatively small.

When the RNA was reverse transcribed, random hexamers were used with an input of roughly 0.45 to 1 ug. Multiplex PCR with immunoSEQ amplified the TCR beta CDR3 across 54 Vbeta and 13 Jbeta. In TCRdb, the immunoSEQ multiplex PCR reads were re-called with MiXCR into one record per CDR3 protein. The sample has 120,000 or so distinct CDR3 sequences; 85% to 95% are singletons. The multiple sclerosis control group consisted of treatment-naive patients whose relapsing-remitting disease, which was either stable or active, fulfilled revised McDonald criteria. This CDR3 is built from 14 residues. Sequenced: CD4+ T cells from PBMCs. This receptor was taken from a human donor with multiple sclerosis. The V and J genes are TRBV12-2 and TRBJ2-7; the table assigns TRBD1, which was not confirmed against the DNA. TRBV12-2 is deemed a pseudogene. CDR3 sequence reads: CASRLRTASYEQYF. In DNA, the CDR3 is TGTGCAAGTCGCCTCCGGACAGCCTCCTACGAGCAGTACTTC.